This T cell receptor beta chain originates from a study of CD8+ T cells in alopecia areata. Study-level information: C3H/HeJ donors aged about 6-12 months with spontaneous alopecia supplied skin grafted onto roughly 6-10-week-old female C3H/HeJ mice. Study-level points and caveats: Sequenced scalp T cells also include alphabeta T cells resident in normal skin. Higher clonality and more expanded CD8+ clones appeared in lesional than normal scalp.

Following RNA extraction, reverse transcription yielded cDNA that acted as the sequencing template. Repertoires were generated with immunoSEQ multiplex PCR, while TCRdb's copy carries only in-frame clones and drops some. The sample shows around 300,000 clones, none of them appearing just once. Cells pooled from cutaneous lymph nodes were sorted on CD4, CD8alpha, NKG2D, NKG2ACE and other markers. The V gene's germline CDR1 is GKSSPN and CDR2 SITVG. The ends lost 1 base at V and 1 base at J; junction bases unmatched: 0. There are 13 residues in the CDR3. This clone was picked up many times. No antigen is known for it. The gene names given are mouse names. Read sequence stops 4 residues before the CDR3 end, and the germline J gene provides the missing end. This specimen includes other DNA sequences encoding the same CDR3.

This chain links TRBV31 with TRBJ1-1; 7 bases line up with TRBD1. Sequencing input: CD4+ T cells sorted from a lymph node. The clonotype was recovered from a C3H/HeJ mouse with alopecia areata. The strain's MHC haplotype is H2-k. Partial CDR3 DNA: TGTGCCTGGAGTCGACAGGGAAACACA. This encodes CAWSRQGNT. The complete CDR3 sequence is CAWSRQGNTEVFF.